These T cell receptor beta chains were read from a single sample in a study of cytomegalovirus exposure and HLA in healthy donors. The table came from immunoSEQ multiplex PCR; TCRdb's copy has only in-frame clones and leaves some out. Of about 190,000 clones listed, over 70% are singletons. Sequences were obtained from PBMCs. Receptors originate from a woman aged 25 to 39 in good health and CMV-seropositive. The conserved cysteine and the conserved F or W are not part of the CDR3 here. A D gene is named only where the DNA matches it firmly. Size values are once, few and many counts, or a class for expanded clones, and some rows have none.

CDR3aa	abundance	j_gene	d_gene	v_gene
ASKTQNYEQY	NA	TRBJ2-7	NA	TRBV2
ASSFRGRGEQY	once	TRBJ2-7	NA	TRBV28
ASSSGTSGNEQF	NA	TRBJ2-1	TRBD2	TRBV7-8
ASSPTQGSSEKLF	NA	TRBJ1-4	TRBD1	TRBV5-1
ASSLDNYEQY	NA	TRBJ2-7	NA	TRBV7-9
ASGLGSGSYEQY	once	TRBJ2-7	NA	TRBV12-5
ASRGQGLRGYT	once	TRBJ1-2	NA	TRBV25-1
ASSLAPSSLLGETQY	NA	TRBJ2-5	NA	TRBV7-7
ATSRDRGLLLVPQH	NA	TRBJ1-5	TRBD1	TRBV15
SVDGRLAGLQETQY	once	TRBJ2-5	TRBD2	TRBV29-1
ASSSPDRGRASGIYNEQF	NA	TRBJ2-1	TRBD1	TRBV5-1
ASSLEPFAGGNQPQH	once	TRBJ1-5	NA	TRBV5-1
ASSLRGGVLYEQY	few	TRBJ2-7	TRBD2	TRBV27
ASSKAIGTSGNNEQY	NA	TRBJ2-7	NA	TRBV21-1
ASSDRVDAENQPQH	NA	TRBJ1-5	NA	TRBV6-4
ASSISGSQPQH	NA	TRBJ1-5	NA	TRBV19
ASSLELADDEQF	NA	TRBJ2-1	TRBD2	TRBV5-4
ASSYRGTWETQY	NA	TRBJ2-5	NA	TRBV5-1
SAGGDSQNIQY	NA	TRBJ2-4	NA	TRBV29-1
ASSRGRLSRGEQY	NA	TRBJ2-7	NA	TRBV28
ASSLEGQGFTQY	NA	TRBJ2-3	TRBD1	TRBV5-1
ASSTGGTAYEQY	NA	TRBJ2-7	TRBD1	TRBV6-1
ASNYPGGTQY	NA	TRBJ2-3	NA	TRBV27
ASGAWTGENQPQH	NA	TRBJ1-5	TRBD1	TRBV2
ASSLEGLQETQY	NA	TRBJ2-5	NA	TRBV5-1
ASSPSSGRIYEQY	NA	TRBJ2-7	TRBD2	TRBV4-1
ASSFNRDGGTDTQY	NA	TRBJ2-3	NA	TRBV5-4
ASRGTDGSLNTEAF	once	TRBJ1-1	TRBD1	TRBV4-1
ASSLVQGANYGYT	NA	TRBJ1-2	TRBD1	TRBV27
ASSPGLADHEQY	NA	TRBJ2-7	TRBD2	TRBV28
ASSYGQGGPEAF	NA	TRBJ1-1	TRBD1	TRBV19
ASSPGTSGNEQY	NA	NA	TRBD2	TRBV7-2